A selection of T cell receptor beta chains follows, all from one sample in a study of blood T cell repertoires in COVID-19. Some clones are missing from TCRdb's copy, which holds only in-frame ones; the method was immunoSEQ multiplex PCR. The sample yields approximately 45,000 clones, 75% to 90% seen once. The sequenced material came from peripheral blood. The receptors shown here come from a human donor in a cohort sampled during active COVID-19. CDR3s include the opening cysteine and the closing phenylalanine or tryptophan. A D gene is named only where the DNA matches it firmly. Clone size is shown for a subset of rows, as once, few, many or a class of expanded clone.

size	J	V	D	CDR3	DNA
-	TRBJ2-7	TRBV15	-	CATSLPSGYYEQYF	TGTGCCACCAGCCTCCCCTCAGGGTACTACGAGCAGTACTTC
-	TRBJ1-2	TRBV6-5	TRBD1	CASTSWDRPNYGYTF	TGTGCCAGCACCTCTTGGGACAGACCAAACTATGGCTACACCTTC
-	TRBJ2-1	TRBV7-6	TRBD2	CASSSLTGGSVYEQFF	TGTGCCAGCAGCTCGTTAACGGGAGGGTCGGTTTATGAGCAGTTCTTC
once	TRBJ2-7	TRBV29-1	-	CSAGLPKLGNAYEQYF	TGCAGCGCCGGACTCCCCAAACTCGGGAATGCCTACGAGCAGTACTTC
once	TRBJ2-3	TRBV2	-	CASTTTSSTDTQYF	TGTGCCAGCACTACCACCTCTAGCACAGATACGCAGTATTTT
-	TRBJ2-1	TRBV5-8	TRBD2	CASSLAGGPSNEQFF	TGTGCCAGCAGCTTAGCGGGAGGGCCCTCCAATGAGCAGTTCTTC
-	TRBJ2-3	TRBV24-1	-	CATSVPGLRADTQYF	TGTGCCACCAGTGTGCCGGGACTGCGGGCAGATACGCAGTATTTT
-	TRBJ2-7	TRBV6-1	-	CASSEWAGPSYEQYF	TGTGCCAGCAGTGAATGGGCGGGGCCCTCCTACGAGCAGTACTTC
-	TRBJ2-5	TRBV6-5	TRBD2	CASSPRTRFQETQYF	TGTGCCAGCAGCCCGAGGACTAGATTTCAAGAGACCCAGTACTTC
-	TRBJ1-2	TRBV10-2	-	CASSELIGLGGNYGYTF	TGCGCCAGCAGTGAATTAATAGGACTGGGTGGTAACTATGGCTACACCTTC
-	TRBJ2-5	TRBV3-1/TRBV3-2	-	CASKIGGYQETQYF	TGTGCCAGCAAAATAGGAGGGTACCAAGAGACCCAGTACTTC
once	TRBJ2-5	TRBV5-1	-	CASSSTGAPQETQYF	TGCGCCAGCAGCTCGACAGGTGCCCCTCAAGAGACCCAGTACTTC
-	TRBJ2-7	TRBV6-5	TRBD1	CASTSGQGVIYEQYF	TGTGCCAGCACCTCGGGACAGGGAGTAATCTACGAGCAGTACTTC
-	TRBJ2-5	TRBV28	-	CASSLGGRETQYF	TGTGCCAGCAGTTTAGGAGGGAGGGAGACCCAGTACTTC
-	TRBJ1-6	TRBV20-1	-	CSASTGTPYNSPLHF	TGCAGTGCTAGTACCGGGACACCTTATAATTCACCCCTCCACTTT
-	TRBJ1-5	TRBV18	TRBD1	CASSPPVLTGGDQPQHF	TGTGCCAGCTCACCACCGGTTTTGACAGGGGGGGATCAGCCCCAGCATTTT
-	TRBJ2-3	TRBV19	TRBD2	CASRSVIAGGGTDTQYF	TGTGCCAGTAGGAGCGTCATAGCGGGAGGGGGCACAGATACGCAGTATTTT
-	TRBJ1-5	TRBV7-2	-	CASSLQGKPQHF	TGTGCCAGCAGCTTACAGGGTAAGCCCCAGCATTTT
-	TRBJ2-5	TRBV4-1	-	CASSQGDTYQETQYF	TGCGCCAGCAGCCAAGGGGACACGTACCAAGAGACCCAGTACTTC
-	TRBJ1-6	TRBV6-5	-	CASSYTGEDSPLHF	TGTGCCAGCAGTTATACCGGGGAGGATTCACCCCTCCACTTT
-	TRBJ2-7	TRBV7-8	TRBD2	CASSLSSGKGRGTYEQYF	TGTGCCAGCAGCTTATCCAGCGGGAAGGGGAGAGGGACCTACGAGCAGTACTTC
-	TRBJ2-4	TRBV4-3	-	CASSQTGPGNIQYF	TGCGCCAGCAGCCAAACGGGTCCGGGAAACATTCAGTACTTC
-	TRBJ1-5	TRBV15	TRBD1	CATSRGRTGGQHF	TGTGCCACCAGCAGAGGTAGGACAGGGGGCCAGCATTTT
-	TRBJ2-1	TRBV6-5	-	CASSYPGEGDNNEQFF	TGTGCCAGCAGTTACCCCGGGGAGGGGGATAACAATGAGCAGTTCTTC
once	TRBJ2-7	TRBV28	-	CASSFGSYEQYF	TGTGCCAGCAGTTTCGGCTCCTACGAGCAGTACTTC
-	TRBJ2-1	TRBV20-1	-	CSAPTYNEQFF	TGCAGTGCCCCCACTTACAATGAGCAGTTCTTC
-	TRBJ1-5	TRBV30	TRBD1	CAWSVRDRANQPQHF	TGTGCCTGGAGTGTTAGAGACAGGGCGAATCAGCCCCAGCATTTT
-	TRBJ2-1	TRBV14	TRBD1	CASSQWTGGYEQFF	TGTGCCAGCAGCCAATGGACAGGGGGTTATGAGCAGTTCTTC
-	TRBJ2-7	TRBV27	TRBD1	CASSPRTGGVFYEQYF	TGTGCCAGCAGTCCACGGACAGGGGGCGTTTTTTACGAGCAGTACTTC
-	TRBJ1-1	TRBV6-6	-	CASSYAEMNTEAFF	TGTGCCAGCAGTTACGCAGAAATGAACACTGAAGCTTTCTTT
once	TRBJ1-4	TRBV6-5	-	CASSYAGLRGLFF	TGTGCCAGCAGTTACGCGGGACTACGAGGGCTGTTTTTT
few	TRBJ1-1	TRBV5-1	TRBD1	CASSSGQGARKRLNTEAFF	TGCGCCAGCAGCTCGGGACAGGGGGCACGTAAACGCTTGAACACTGAAGCTTTCTTT
-	TRBJ1-1	TRBV2	TRBD1	CASSDSGGATEAFF	TGTGCCAGCAGTGATTCAGGGGGCGCGACTGAAGCTTTCTTT
-	TRBJ2-3	TRBV27	-	CASRDYRQGTDTQYF	TGTGCCAGCCGAGACTACCGACAGGGCACAGATACGCAGTATTTT
-	TRBJ2-3	TRBV7-9	TRBD2	CAARGTSGRTSTDTQYF	TGTGCCGCGAGGGGTACTAGCGGAAGAACTAGCACAGATACGCAGTATTTT
-	TRBJ1-1	TRBV10-3	-	CAISAGSGTEAFF	TGTGCCATCTCCGCGGGATCTGGCACTGAAGCTTTCTTT
-	TRBJ2-1	TRBV10-3	TRBD2	CASRLAESSYNEQFF	TGTGCCTCCCGACTAGCGGAGAGCTCCTACAATGAGCAGTTCTTC
-	TRBJ2-7	TRBV21-1	-	CASRSKELYEQYF	TGTGCCAGCAGAAGCAAAGAACTATACGAGCAGTACTTC
-	TRBJ2-3	TRBV28	-	CASTRELVDTQYF	TGTGCCAGCACTAGAGAGCTAGTGGATACGCAGTATTTT
-	TRBJ2-1	TRBV4-2	-	CASSQVGAGSKWSEQFF	TGTGCCAGCAGCCAAGTGGGGGCTGGGAGTAAATGGAGTGAGCAGTTCTTC
-	TRBJ2-7	TRBV7-2	TRBD2	CASSSGTSGSIYEQYF	TGTGCCAGCAGCTCCGGGACTAGCGGGAGTATCTACGAGCAGTACTTC
once	TRBJ2-1	TRBV9	-	CASSRGGSLTYNEQFF	TGTGCCAGCAGCCGCGGAGGGAGTTTGACCTACAATGAGCAGTTCTTC
-	TRBJ2-3	TRBV15	TRBD1	CATSRDFAGGSDTQYF	TGTGCCACCAGCAGAGATTTCGCAGGGGGCTCAGATACGCAGTATTTT
-	TRBJ1-4	TRBV6-5	-	CASSYQGRGKLFF	TGTGCCAGCAGTTACCAGGGGCGCGGAAAACTGTTTTTT
few	TRBJ1-6	TRBV4-3	-	CASSQDAALKGSPLHF	TGCGCCAGCAGCCAAGATGCGGCCCTAAAAGGTTCACCCCTCCACTTT
-	TRBJ2-1	TRBV3-1/TRBV3-2	TRBD2	CASSPRLGRERALNEQFF	TGTGCCAGCAGCCCTCGACTCGGGCGGGAGAGGGCGCTGAATGAGCAGTTCTTC
-	TRBJ2-1	TRBV18	TRBD1	CASSPTTGNNEQFF	TGTGCCAGCTCACCAACGACAGGGAACAATGAGCAGTTCTTC
-	TRBJ2-3	TRBV18	-	CASSPIGGGGNTQYF	TGTGCCAGCTCACCAATCGGAGGGGGGGGAAATACGCAGTATTTT
-	TRBJ1-1	TRBV19	-	CASSRTALNTEAFF	TGTGCCAGTAGTAGGACAGCGCTGAACACTGAAGCTTTCTTT
-	TRBJ2-1	TRBV9	TRBD2	CASSTLAGGSYNEQFF	TGTGCCAGCAGCACCCTAGCGGGCGGCTCCTACAATGAGCAGTTCTTC
-	TRBJ2-5	TRBV14	TRBD2	CASSQDLVGRAWQETQYF	TGTGCCAGCAGCCAAGATCTGGTCGGGAGGGCCTGGCAAGAGACCCAGTACTTC
-	TRBJ2-1	TRBV30	-	CAWSVPPIRFF	TGTGCCTGGAGTGTACCACCTATTAGGTTCTTC
-	TRBJ1-2	TRBV11-2	-	CASSAQGYGYTF	TGTGCCAGCAGCGCGCAGGGGTATGGCTACACCTTC